A single sample gave rise to the 8 T cell receptor beta chains below, sequenced in a study of T cell responses to AZD1222 COVID-19 vaccine. TCRdb's copy holds only in-frame clones and misses some; the assay was immunoSEQ multiplex PCR. The data show 140,000 to 150,000 clones, with roughly nine tenths seen just once and 5.1% held by the top ten. The source was peripheral blood, collected on day 0 of AZD1222 vaccination. The source is an adult in good health.

The chain employs TRBV12-5 and TRBJ1-5; TRBD1 aligns across 9 bases. V trimming: 3 bases; J trimming: 4 bases; junction bases outside the gene matches: 7. From germline, CDR1 is LGHNT and CDR2 FRNRAP. This CDR3 has 16 amino acids. The CDR3 bases are TGTGCTAGTGGTTTAGGTAAGGACAGGGGAAATCAGCCCCAGCATTTT. This encodes CASGLGKDRGNQPQHF.

The V and J genes are TRBV12-3 or TRBV12-4 and TRBJ2-7; the D gene is possibly TRBD2 (5 bases). This CDR3 contains 13 residues. V dropped 6 bases and J dropped 2 bases, with 11 bases sitting between them. The CDR3 nucleotides are TGTGCCAGCAGCGCGGGTTTTACCTACGAGCAGTACTTC. Its translation: CASSAGFTYEQYF.

The V and J genes are TRBV9 and TRBJ2-1, with D perhaps matching TRBD2 (6 bases). V was shortened by 0 bases and J by 0 bases, with 10 bases between the two germline ends. The CDR3 is made up of 16 amino acids. CDR1 SGDLS and CDR2 YYNGEE come from the germline V gene. DNA of the CDR3: TGTGCCAGCAGCGTAGGGGGACTCAGCTCCTACAATGAGCAGTTCTTC. This translates into CASSVGGLSSYNEQFF.

This chain links TRBV2 with TRBJ2-2; TRBD1 aligns across 8 bases. J lost 8 bases, V lost 6 bases, and 8 bases had no gene match. The CDR3 is made up of 14 amino acids. From germline, CDR1 is SNHLY and CDR2 FYNNEI. CDR3 in DNA: TGTGCCAGCAGCGAACCGACAGGGGTAGGGGAGCTGTTTTTT. Translating gives CASSEPTGVGELFF.

This clone was recorded a few times. The rearrangement uses TRBV28 and TRBJ1-1, with D possibly TRBD1 on 6 matching bases. The germline V gene has CDR1 MDHEN and CDR2 SYDVKM. The CDR3 is made up of 14 amino acids. Trimming cost V 8 bases and J 0 bases, with 13 bases left between them. CDR3 sequence (DNA): TGTGCCAGCGGAGCGCAGGGGCTGAACACTGAAGCTTTCTTT. Its protein product is CASGAQGLNTEAFF.

The chain joins TRBV3-1 (or the pseudogene TRBV3-2) to TRBJ1-1; 8 positions agree with TRBD1. This CDR3 has 12 amino acids. The junction had 7 bases not matched to a gene; V was cut back by 6 bases and J by 10 bases. CDR1 LGHDT and CDR2 YNNKEL come from the germline V gene (reference sequence). The CDR3 DNA sequence: TGTGCCAGCAGTTCCGGGACAGGTACAGCTTTCTTT. As protein: CASSSGTGTAFF.

This clone showed up just once. The chain is built from TRBV29-1 and TRBJ1-1; D unresolved. Trimming removed 6 bases at V and 0 bases at J, with 8 bases between. This CDR3 is built from 12 residues. Germline V gives CDR1 SQVTM, CDR2 ANQGSEA. The CDR3 coding sequence is TGCAGCGTAGGAAGGATGAACACTGAAGCTTTCTTT. Amino acids: CSVGRMNTEAFF.

CDR3 sequence: CASSWGGTAIKNTEAFF. CDR3 nucleotides: TGTGCCAGCAGCTGGGGCGGGACAGCAATCAAGAACACTGAAGCTTTCTTT. The chain has TRBV13 and TRBJ1-1; 7 bases fit TRBD1. The CDR3 totals 17 residues. The V gene's germline CDR1 is PRHDT and CDR2 FYEKMQ (reference sequence). J gave up 1 base and V 4 bases, and 12 bases lay outside the gene matches.